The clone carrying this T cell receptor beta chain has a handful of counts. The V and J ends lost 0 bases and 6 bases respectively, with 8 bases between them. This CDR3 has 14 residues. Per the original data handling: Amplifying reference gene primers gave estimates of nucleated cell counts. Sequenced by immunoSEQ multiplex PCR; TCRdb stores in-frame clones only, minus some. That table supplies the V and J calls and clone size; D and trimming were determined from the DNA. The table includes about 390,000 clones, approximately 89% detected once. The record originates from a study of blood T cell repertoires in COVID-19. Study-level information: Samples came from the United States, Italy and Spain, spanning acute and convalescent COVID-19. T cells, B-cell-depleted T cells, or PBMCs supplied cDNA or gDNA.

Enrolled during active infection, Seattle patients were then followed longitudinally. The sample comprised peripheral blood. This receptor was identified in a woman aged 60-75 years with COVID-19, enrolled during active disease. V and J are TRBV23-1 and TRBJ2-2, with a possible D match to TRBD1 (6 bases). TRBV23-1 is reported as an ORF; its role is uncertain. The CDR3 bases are TGCGCCAGCAGTCAATCCCAGGGGTCCGGGGAGCTGTTTTTT. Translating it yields CASSQSQGSGELFF.